Shown below are 20 T cell receptor beta chains from a single sample sequenced in a study of CD8 T cells in Susac syndrome. Random hexamers were used to reverse transcribe about 0.5 to 1 ug of RNA. MiXCR, applied by TCRdb to the immunoSEQ multiplex PCR reads, yields one record per CDR3 protein. The sample contains approximately 77,000 distinct CDR3 sequences, 90% to 95% of which appear only once. Sample: CD4+ T cells from PBMCs. The receptors come from a human donor with Susac syndrome.

The chain joins TRBV2 to TRBJ1-2; no firm D call. Germline CDR1 and CDR2: SNHLY and FYNNEI. Trimming took 11 bases from V and 4 from J, leaving 17 bases between them. The CDR3 is made up of 13 amino acids. Here the CDR3 DNA reads TGTGCCTTCCTCTCCGGACGGGCCTATGGCTACACCTTC. Residues: CAFLSGRAYGYTF. The full variable domain, its missing parts supplied by reference TRBV2 and TRBJ1-2, is EPEVTQTPSHQVTQMGQEVILRCVPISNHLYFYWYRQILGQKVEFLVSFYNNEISEKSEIFDDQFSVERPDGSNFTLKIRSTKLEDSAMYFCAFLSGRAYGYTFGSGTRLTVV.

This clonotype was found once. J is TRBJ1-1 and V is TRBV7-9, with D perhaps matching TRBD1 (6 bases). This CDR3 spans 12 amino acids. The V gene lost 11 bases and the J gene lost 5 bases, with 15 bases spanning the gap. Germline V CDR1 and CDR2: SEHNR, FQNEAQ (reference sequence). CDR3 loop: CAGEKGGTEAFF. CDR3 nucleotides: TGTGCCGGGGAGAAAGGGGGGACTGAAGCTTTCTTT.

Worth noting for this clonotype: Its ends do not fully match the called genes, so a read error is possible. This chain uses TRBV10-3 with TRBJ2-1, with 12 bases matching TRBD2. The germline V gene encodes CDR1 ENHRY and CDR2 SYGVKD. The CDR3 runs 16 residues. The CDR3 sequence: CASSSHSSGGAGEQFF. As DNA, the CDR3 is TGTGCCAGCAGTTCCCATTCTAGCGGGGGGGCCGGTGAGCAGTTCTTC.

This rearrangement joins TRBV12-3 or TRBV12-4 to TRBJ2-7; 9 bases agree with TRBD2. This CDR3 has 19 amino acids. With 5 bases clipped from V and 2 bases from J, the junction kept 19 bases outside the gene matches. As DNA, the CDR3 is TGTGCCAGCAGTCCCTGGGGTAGCGGGGGTTCTCTTGGGGCCTACGAGCAGTACTTC. Translated: CASSPWGSGGSLGAYEQYF.

The chain combines TRBV27 with TRBJ2-1; 16 nucleotides agree with TRBD2. The CDR3 has 23 residues. Germline V gene lookup returns CDR1 MNHEY and CDR2 SMNVEV (reference sequence). Germline trimming cut 2 bases from V and 3 bases from J; bases unmatched to any gene: 19. The DNA of the CDR3 is TGTGCCAGCAGTTTAAACTTCGGCCCGGGACTAGCGGGAGGGCCCCAAAGCTACAATGAGCAGTTCTTC. It specifies CASSLNFGPGLAGGPQSYNEQFF.

The J gene is TRBJ1-1, the V gene TRBV7-9, with a weak D call TRBD1 (5 bases). Germline V gene sequence: CDR1 SEHNR, CDR2 FQNEAQ (reference sequence). CDR3 length: 14 residues. The V end was cut by 3 bases, the J end by 4 bases, with 12 bases between. CDR3 sequence reads: CASSFREGSTEAFF. The CDR3 region has the DNA TGTGCCAGCAGCTTCAGGGAGGGGAGCACTGAAGCTTTCTTT.

This chain joins TRBV7-2 and TRBJ2-2; tentatively, D is TRBD1 (6 bases). Germline V lookup: CDR1 SGHTA, CDR2 FQGNSA. Trimming shortened V by 6 bases and J by 5 bases, and 16 bases separated the two germline ends. The CDR3 runs to 15 residues. CDR3 in DNA: TGTGCCAGCAGAGGACAGCGACAAAATACCGGGGAGCTGTTTTTT. It is translated as CASRGQRQNTGELFF.

The chain is built from TRBV1 and TRBJ1-1. TRBV1 is shown as a pseudogene. This CDR3 has 15 amino acids. CDR3 nucleotide sequence: TGCACCAGCAGCCAAGCATTAGGGGAGGACACTGAAGCTTTCTTT. This gives the protein CTSSQALGEDTEAFF.

The chain has TRBV5-6 and TRBJ1-2; D remains ambiguous. The CDR3 runs 12 residues. Deletions cut 0 bases from V and 5 bases from J, with 5 bases between. The germline V gene encodes CDR1 SGHDT and CDR2 YYEEEE. The CDR3 loop is CASSLGAYGYTF. The CDR3 nucleotides are TGTGCCAGCAGCTTGGGGGCTTATGGCTACACCTTC. Full variable domain (rest looked up from reference TRBV5-6 and TRBJ1-2): DAGVTQSPTHLIKTRGQQVTLRCSPKSGHDTVSWYQQALGQGPQFIFQYYEEEERQRGNFPDRFSGHQFPNYSSELNVNALLLGDSALYLCASSLGAYGYTFGSGTRLTVV.

On this clonotype itself: Mismatch with germline at one junction end may stem from a read error. The rearrangement links TRBV6-6 to TRBJ1-5; D is uncertain. Germline assignment: CDR1 MNHNY and CDR2 SVGAGI (reference sequence). CDR3 size: 12 residues. For the CDR3, the DNA is TGTGCCAGCAGTCCTGGAAATCACCCCCAGCATTTT. This gives the protein CASSPGNHPQHF.

A single count supports this clonotype. V gene TRBV6-5 combines with J gene TRBJ2-4; the match to TRBD1 covers 8 bases. The germline V gene encodes CDR1 MNHEY and CDR2 SVGAGI. This CDR3 is 17 amino acids long. After removal of 3 bases from V and 1 base from J, the junction contained 8 bases not matched to a gene. The CDR3 protein is CASSYLGTGRAKNIQYF. The CDR3 nucleotides are TGTGCCAGCAGTTATCTAGGGACAGGAAGGGCCAAAAACATTCAGTACTTC.

The chain uses TRBV18 and TRBJ2-1; TRBD1 or TRBD2 may be the D gene (5 bases each). Deletions cut 3 bases from V and 9 bases from J, with 12 bases between. Germline-derived CDR1 and CDR2 are KGHSH and LQKENI. The CDR3 runs 13 residues. The CDR3 protein is CASSPPVRGEQFF. CDR3 nucleotides: TGTGCCAGCTCACCTCCGGTGAGGGGTGAGCAGTTCTTC.

The V and J genes are TRBV5-6 and TRBJ2-1; possibly TRBD2 for D (6 bases). The CDR3 length is 15 residues. Per germline, CDR1 SGHDT and CDR2 YYEEEE. V lost 2 bases to trimming and J lost 6 bases, with 15 bases between them. DNA of the CDR3: TGTGCCAGCAGCTTCCGGGGTTTGGGGGGCAATGAGCAGTTCTTC. Translated, it gives CASSFRGLGGNEQFF.

This clonotype was recorded only once. The rearrangement links TRBV30 to TRBJ1-1; possibly TRBD1 for D (5 bases). The CDR3 is 12 amino acids. Trimming took 4 bases from V and 5 from J, leaving 11 bases between them. Germline V gene data show CDR1 as GTSNPN and CDR2 as SVGIG (reference sequence). The DNA for the CDR3 is TGTGCCTGGAACCGGGGGTGGACTGAAGCTTTCTTT. Its protein is CAWNRGWTEAFF.

The chain combines TRBV20-1 with TRBJ1-2; the match to TRBD1 covers 8 bases. Germline CDR1 DFQATT, CDR2 SNEGSKA (reference sequence). This CDR3 is 13 amino acids long. Trimming at V came to 6 bases and at J to 5 bases, leaving 8 bases not matched to a gene. This chain's CDR3 is CSAQTGVRYGYTF. The CDR3 DNA sequence: TGCAGTGCGCAGACAGGGGTTCGGTATGGCTACACCTTC.

The chain uses TRBV29-1 and TRBJ2-1, with 14 positions matching TRBD2. The CDR3 consists of 15 residues. CDR1 is SQVTM, CDR2 ANQGSEA, per germline. V was clipped by 7 bases and J by 7 bases; unmatched bases: 9. The CDR3 DNA sequence: TGCAGCGCCTTGGGACTAGCGGGAGTGAAGAATGAGCAGTTCTTC. This translates into CSALGLAGVKNEQFF.

This rearrangement joins TRBV7-2 to TRBJ1-2; D is perhaps TRBD1 (5 bases). Trimming took off 2 bases at V and 4 bases at J, with 26 bases between the two ends. CDR3 length equals 19 residues. The germline gives CDR1 SGHTA, CDR2 FQGNSA. The CDR3 nucleotides read TGTGCCAGCAGCTTAAAAGTGGGGAGCCAAAGAGGGGCCGGCTATGGCTACACCTTC. The encoded protein is CASSLKVGSQRGAGYGYTF.

The V call is TRBV5-4, the J call TRBJ2-3; D unresolved. Trimming shortened V by 5 bases and J by 14 bases, and 21 bases separated the two germline ends. The germline CDR1 and CDR2 sequences are SGHNT and YYREEE (reference sequence). The CDR3 is 13 amino acids. The CDR3, as DNA: TGTGCCAGCAGTCGTACACTGGCGAGCCGTGGGTATTTT. This codes for CASSRTLASRGYF. The full variable domain, rest sourced from reference TRBV5-4 and TRBJ2-3, is ETGVTQSPTHLIKTRGQQVTLRCSSQSGHNTVSWYQQALGQGPQFIFQYYREEENGRGNFPPRFSGLQFPNYSSELNVNALELDDSALYLCASSRTLASRGYFGPGTRLTVL.

The J gene is TRBJ1-5, the V gene TRBV24-1; 9 bases align to TRBD1. J was trimmed by 7 bases and V by 0 bases; bases with no gene match: 9. The CDR3 is 17 amino acids. The germline V gene has CDR1 KGHDR and CDR2 SFDVKD. This CDR3 reads CATSDLQCGDRDQPQHF. The CDR3 region has the DNA TGTGCCACCAGTGATTTGCAATGTGGGGACAGGGACCAGCCCCAGCATTTT.

The rearrangement links TRBV6-5 to TRBJ2-7, with 7 bases matching TRBD1. CDR3 length equals 15 residues. J was trimmed by 0 bases and V by 2 bases; bases with no gene match: 4. Germline CDR1 is MNHEY and CDR2 is SVGAGI. This CDR3 reads CASSYTRTGSYEQYF. The CDR3 region has the DNA TGTGCCAGCAGTTACACCCGGACAGGCTCCTACGAGCAGTACTTC.